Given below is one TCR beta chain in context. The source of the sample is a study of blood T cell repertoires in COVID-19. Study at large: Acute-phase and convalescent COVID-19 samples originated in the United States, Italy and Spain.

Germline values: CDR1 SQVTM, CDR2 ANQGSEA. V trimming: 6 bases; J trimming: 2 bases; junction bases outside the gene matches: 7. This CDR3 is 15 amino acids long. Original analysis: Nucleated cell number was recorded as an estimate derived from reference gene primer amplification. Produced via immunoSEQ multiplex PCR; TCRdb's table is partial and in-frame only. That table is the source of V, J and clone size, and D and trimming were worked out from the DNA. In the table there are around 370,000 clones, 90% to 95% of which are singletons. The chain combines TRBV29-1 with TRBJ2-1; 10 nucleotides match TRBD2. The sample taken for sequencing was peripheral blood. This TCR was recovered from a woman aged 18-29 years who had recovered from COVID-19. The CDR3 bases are TGCAGCGTAGAGGGTCTAGCGGGAGCCTACAATGAGCAGTTCTTC. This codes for CSVEGLAGAYNEQFF.